Shown below are 2 T cell receptor beta chains from a single sample sequenced in a study of CD8 T cells in Susac syndrome. cDNA came from approximately 0.5 to 1 ug RNA primed by random hexamers. TCRdb reanalysed the immunoSEQ multiplex PCR reads using MiXCR and keeps one entry per CDR3 protein. The sample has about 140,000 distinct CDR3 sequences; 95% are singletons. Source material: CD4+ T cells from PBMCs. The origin of the receptors is a human donor with Susac syndrome.

The J gene is TRBJ2-4, the V gene TRBV15, with D possibly TRBD1 on 6 matching bases. The CDR3 is 15 amino acids. Trimming cost V 4 bases and J 0 bases, with 10 bases left between them. Germline CDR1 LNHNV, CDR2 YYDKDF (reference sequence). CDR3 DNA sequence: TGTGCCACCAGCACAGGGGACCAAGCCAAAAACATTCAGTACTTC. Its translation: CATSTGDQAKNIQYF.

In nucleotides, the CDR3 is TGTGCCAGCAGCCAGCAAGGACTGCCGAGCACAGATACGCAGTATTTT. Amino acids: CASSQQGLPSTDTQYF. V usage is TRBV3-1 and J usage is TRBJ2-3; D is perhaps TRBD2 (5 bases). CDR3 length: 16 residues. V was shortened by 3 bases and J by 0 bases, with 13 bases between the two germline ends. Germline CDR1 and CDR2: LGHDT and YNNKEL (reference sequence).